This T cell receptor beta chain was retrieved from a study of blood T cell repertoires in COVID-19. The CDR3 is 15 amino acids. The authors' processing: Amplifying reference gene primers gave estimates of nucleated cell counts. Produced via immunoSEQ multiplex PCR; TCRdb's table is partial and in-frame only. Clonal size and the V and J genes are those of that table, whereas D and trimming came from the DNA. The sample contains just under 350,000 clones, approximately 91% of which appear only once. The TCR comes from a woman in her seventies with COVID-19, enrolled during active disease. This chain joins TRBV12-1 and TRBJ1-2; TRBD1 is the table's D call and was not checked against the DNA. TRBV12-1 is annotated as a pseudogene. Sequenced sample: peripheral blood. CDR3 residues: CASSLGQSIIHGYTF. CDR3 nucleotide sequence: TGTGCCAGCAGCTTGGGACAGTCAATCATCCATGGCTACACCTTC.